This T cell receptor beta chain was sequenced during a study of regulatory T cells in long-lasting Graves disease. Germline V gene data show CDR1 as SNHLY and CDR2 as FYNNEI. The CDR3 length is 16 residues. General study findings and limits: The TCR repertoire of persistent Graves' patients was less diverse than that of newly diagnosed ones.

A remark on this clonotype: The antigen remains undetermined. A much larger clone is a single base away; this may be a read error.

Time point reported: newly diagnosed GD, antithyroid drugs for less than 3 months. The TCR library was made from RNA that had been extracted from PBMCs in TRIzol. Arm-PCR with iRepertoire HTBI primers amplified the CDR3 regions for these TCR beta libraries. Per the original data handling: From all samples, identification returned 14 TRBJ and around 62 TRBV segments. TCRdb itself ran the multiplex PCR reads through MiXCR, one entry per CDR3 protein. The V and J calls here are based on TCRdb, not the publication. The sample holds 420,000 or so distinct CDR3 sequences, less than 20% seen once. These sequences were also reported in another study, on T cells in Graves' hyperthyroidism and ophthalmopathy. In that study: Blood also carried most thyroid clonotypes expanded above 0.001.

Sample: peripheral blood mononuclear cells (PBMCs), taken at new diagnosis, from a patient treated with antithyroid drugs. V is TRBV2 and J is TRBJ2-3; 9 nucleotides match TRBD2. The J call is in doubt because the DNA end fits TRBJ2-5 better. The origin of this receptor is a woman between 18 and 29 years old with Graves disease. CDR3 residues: CASRAGLAWGTWTQYF. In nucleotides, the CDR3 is TGTGCCAGCAGGGCCGGACTAGCGTGGGGGACTTGGACCCAGTACTTC.